This paragraph covers one T cell receptor beta chain sequence. This entry comes from a study of cytomegalovirus exposure and HLA in healthy donors. Looked up from germline, CDR1 is MNHNS and CDR2 is SASEGT. V shed 5 bases and J shed 1 base, with 10 bases lying between them. CDR3 length equals 14 residues. Researchers ran the PCR with 60 Vbeta and 13 Jbeta primers. Sequenced by immunoSEQ multiplex PCR; TCRdb stores in-frame clones only, minus some. The sample has roughly 70,000 clones, roughly 71% seen once. The clonotype comes from a man aged 70-80 years in good health and CMV-seronegative. The V and J genes are TRBV6-1 and TRBJ2-3; D remains ambiguous. Source material: PBMCs. The CDR3 nucleotides read TGTGCCAGCAGTCGATCTCGCGGCACAGATACGCAGTATTTT. Translated: CASSRSRGTDTQYF.